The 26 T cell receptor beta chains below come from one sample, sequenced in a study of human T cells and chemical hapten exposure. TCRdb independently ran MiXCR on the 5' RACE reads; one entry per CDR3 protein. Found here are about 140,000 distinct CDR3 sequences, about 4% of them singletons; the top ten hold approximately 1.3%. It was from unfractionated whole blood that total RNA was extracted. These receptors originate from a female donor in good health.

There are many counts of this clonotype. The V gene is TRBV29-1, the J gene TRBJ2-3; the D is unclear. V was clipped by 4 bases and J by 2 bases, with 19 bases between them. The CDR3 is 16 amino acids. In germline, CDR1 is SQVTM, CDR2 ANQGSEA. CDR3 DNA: TGCAGCGTTGCCGTCGGTTCCCCGTGGGACACAGATACGCAGTATTTT. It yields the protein CSVAVGSPWDTDTQYF.

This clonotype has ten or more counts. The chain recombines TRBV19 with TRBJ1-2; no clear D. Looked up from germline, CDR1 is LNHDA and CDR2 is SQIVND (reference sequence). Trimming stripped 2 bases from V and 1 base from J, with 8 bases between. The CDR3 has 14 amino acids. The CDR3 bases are TGTGCCAGTAGTATAAACGACCGTAACTATGGCTACACCTTC. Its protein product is CASSINDRNYGYTF.

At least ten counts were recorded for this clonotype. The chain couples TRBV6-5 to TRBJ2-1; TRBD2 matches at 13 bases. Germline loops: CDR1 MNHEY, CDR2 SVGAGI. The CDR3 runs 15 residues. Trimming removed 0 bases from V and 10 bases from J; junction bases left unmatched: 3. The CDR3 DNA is TGTGCCAGCAGTTACTCCGGGACTAGCGGGGTAGAGCAGTTCTTC. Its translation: CASSYSGTSGVEQFF.

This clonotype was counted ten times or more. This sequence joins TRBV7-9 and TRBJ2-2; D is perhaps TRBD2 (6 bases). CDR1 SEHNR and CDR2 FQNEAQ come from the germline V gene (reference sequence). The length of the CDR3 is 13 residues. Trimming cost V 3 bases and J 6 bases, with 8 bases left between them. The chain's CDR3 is CASSFPSAGELFF. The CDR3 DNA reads TGTGCCAGCAGCTTTCCTAGCGCCGGGGAGCTGTTTTTT.

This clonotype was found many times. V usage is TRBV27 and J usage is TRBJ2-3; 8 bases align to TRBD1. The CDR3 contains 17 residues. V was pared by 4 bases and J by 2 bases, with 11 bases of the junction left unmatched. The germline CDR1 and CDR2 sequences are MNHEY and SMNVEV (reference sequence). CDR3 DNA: TGTGCCAGCAGTTCTTACGAGACAGGGGATTTCACAGATACGCAGTATTTT. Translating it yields CASSSYETGDFTDTQYF.

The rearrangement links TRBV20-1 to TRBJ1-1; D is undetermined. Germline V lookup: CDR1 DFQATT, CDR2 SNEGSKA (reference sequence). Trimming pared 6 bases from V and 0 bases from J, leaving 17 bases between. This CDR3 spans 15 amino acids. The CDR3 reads CSARPDLRLNTEAFF. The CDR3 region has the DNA TGCAGTGCAAGACCGGACCTGAGGCTGAACACTGAAGCTTTCTTT.

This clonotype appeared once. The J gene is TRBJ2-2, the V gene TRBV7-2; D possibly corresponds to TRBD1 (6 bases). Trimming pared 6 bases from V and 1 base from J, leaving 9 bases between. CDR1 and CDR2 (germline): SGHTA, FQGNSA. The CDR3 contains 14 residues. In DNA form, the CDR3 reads TGTGCCAGCAGGGACAGTAAGAACACCGGGGAGCTGTTTTTT. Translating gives CASRDSKNTGELFF.

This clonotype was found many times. The CDR3 loop reads CAIWGAHAYGYTF. For the CDR3, the DNA is TGTGCCATCTGGGGAGCCCACGCCTATGGCTACACCTTC. The chain has TRBV28 and TRBJ1-2; D is uncertain. Germline V CDR1 and CDR2: MDHEN, SYDVKM. The CDR3 spans 13 residues. V shed 10 bases and J shed 4 bases, with 16 bases lying between them.

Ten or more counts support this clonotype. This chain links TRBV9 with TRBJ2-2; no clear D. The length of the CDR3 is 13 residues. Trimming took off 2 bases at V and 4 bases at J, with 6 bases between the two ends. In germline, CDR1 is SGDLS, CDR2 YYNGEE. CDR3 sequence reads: CASSVHPTGELFF. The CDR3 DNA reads TGTGCCAGCAGCGTCCACCCCACCGGGGAGCTGTTTTTT.

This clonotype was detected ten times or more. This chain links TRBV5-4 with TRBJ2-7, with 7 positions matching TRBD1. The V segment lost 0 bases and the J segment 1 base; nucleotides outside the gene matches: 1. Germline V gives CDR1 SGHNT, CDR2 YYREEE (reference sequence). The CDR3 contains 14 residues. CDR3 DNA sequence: TGTGCCAGCAGCTTGGGGGACAGATCCTACGAGCAGTACTTC. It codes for CASSLGDRSYEQYF.

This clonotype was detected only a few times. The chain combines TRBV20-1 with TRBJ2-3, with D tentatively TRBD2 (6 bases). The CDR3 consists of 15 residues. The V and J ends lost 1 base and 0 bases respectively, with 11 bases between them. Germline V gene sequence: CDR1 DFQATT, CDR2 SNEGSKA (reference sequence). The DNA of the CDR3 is TGCAGTGCTAGAGTCTTCGCGGGGAGCACAGATACGCAGTATTTT. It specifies CSARVFAGSTDTQYF.

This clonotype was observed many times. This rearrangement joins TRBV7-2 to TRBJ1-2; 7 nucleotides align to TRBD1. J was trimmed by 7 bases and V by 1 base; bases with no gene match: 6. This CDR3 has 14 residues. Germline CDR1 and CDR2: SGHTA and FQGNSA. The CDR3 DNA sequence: TGTGCCAGCAGCTTAGGACAGGGCCCGTCTGGCTACACCTTC. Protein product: CASSLGQGPSGYTF.

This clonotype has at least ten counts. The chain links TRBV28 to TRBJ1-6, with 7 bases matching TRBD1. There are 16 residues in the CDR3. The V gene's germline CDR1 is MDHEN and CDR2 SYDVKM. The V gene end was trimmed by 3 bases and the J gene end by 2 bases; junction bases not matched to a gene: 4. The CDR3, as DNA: TGTGCCAGCAGTTTTAGTGGACAGGCCTATAATTCACCCCTCCACTTT. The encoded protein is CASSFSGQAYNSPLHF.

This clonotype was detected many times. This CDR3 is CASSRTWETEAFF. CDR3 DNA: TGCGCCAGCAGCCGGACTTGGGAGACTGAAGCTTTCTTT. V and J are TRBV5-1 and TRBJ1-1; D unclear. There are 13 residues in the CDR3. CDR1 is SGHRS and CDR2 is YFSETQ in the germline V gene. Trimming removed 4 bases from V and 5 bases from J, with 12 bases in between.

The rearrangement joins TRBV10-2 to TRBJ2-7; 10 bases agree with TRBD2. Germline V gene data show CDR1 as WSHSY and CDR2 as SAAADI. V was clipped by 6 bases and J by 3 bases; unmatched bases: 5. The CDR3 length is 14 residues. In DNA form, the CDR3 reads TGCGCCAGCAGAGAAGCGGGGGGGAGCTACGAGCAGTACTTC. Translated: CASREAGGSYEQYF.

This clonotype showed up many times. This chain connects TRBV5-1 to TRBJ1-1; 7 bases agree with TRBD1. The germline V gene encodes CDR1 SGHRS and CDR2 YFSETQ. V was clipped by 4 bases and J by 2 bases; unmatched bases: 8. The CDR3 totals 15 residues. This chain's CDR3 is CASSNRDRSNTEAFF. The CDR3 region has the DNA TGCGCCAGCAGCAACCGGGACAGATCTAACACTGAAGCTTTCTTT.

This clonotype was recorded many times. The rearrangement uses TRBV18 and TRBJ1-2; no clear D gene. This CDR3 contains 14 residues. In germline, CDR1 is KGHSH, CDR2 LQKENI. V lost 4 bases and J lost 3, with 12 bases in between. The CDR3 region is CASSRTGRDYGYTF. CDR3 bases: TGTGCCAGCTCACGCACTGGGAGGGACTATGGCTACACCTTC.

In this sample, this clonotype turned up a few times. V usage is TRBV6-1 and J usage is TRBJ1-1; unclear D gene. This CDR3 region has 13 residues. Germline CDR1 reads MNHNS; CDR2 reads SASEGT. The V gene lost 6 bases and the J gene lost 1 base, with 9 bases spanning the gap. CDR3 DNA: TGTGCCAGCAGGTACAGCCGGAACACTGAAGCTTTCTTT. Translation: CASRYSRNTEAFF.

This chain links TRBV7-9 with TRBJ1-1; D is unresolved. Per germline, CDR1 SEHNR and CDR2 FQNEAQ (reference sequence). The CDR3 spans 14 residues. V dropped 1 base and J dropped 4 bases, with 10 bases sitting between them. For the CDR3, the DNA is TGTGCCAGCAGCTTAGTAGCGGGAATCACTGAAGCTTTCTTT. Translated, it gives CASSLVAGITEAFF.

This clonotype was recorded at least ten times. The CDR3 protein is CASQLARGAYTDTQYF. The CDR3 nucleotides are TGCGCCAGCCAATTAGCGAGAGGGGCTTACACAGATACGCAGTATTTT. V usage is TRBV5-1 and J usage is TRBJ2-3; D is possibly TRBD1 or TRBD2 (5 bases each). Germline lookup yields CDR1 SGHRS and CDR2 YFSETQ. The CDR3 spans 16 residues. V shed 7 bases and J shed 2 bases, with 20 bases lying between them. Full variable domain (remainder filled in from reference TRBV5-1 and TRBJ2-3): KAGVTQTPRYLIKTRGQQVTLSCSPISGHRSVSWYQQTPGQGLQFLFEYFSETQRNKGNFPGRFSGRQFSNSRSEMNVSTLELGDSALYLCASQLARGAYTDTQYFGPGTRLTVL.

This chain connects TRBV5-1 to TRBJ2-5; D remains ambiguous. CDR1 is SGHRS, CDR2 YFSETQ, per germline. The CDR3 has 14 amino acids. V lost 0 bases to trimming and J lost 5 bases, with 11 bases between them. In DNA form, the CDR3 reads TGCGCCAGCAGCTTGGTCAGGACCTTGGAGACCCAGTACTTC. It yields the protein CASSLVRTLETQYF.

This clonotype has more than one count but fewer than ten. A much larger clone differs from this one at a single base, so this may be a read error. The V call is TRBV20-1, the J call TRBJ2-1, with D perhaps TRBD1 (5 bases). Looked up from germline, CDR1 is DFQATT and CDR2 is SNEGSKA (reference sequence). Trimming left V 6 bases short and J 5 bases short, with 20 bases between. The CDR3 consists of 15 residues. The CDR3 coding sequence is TGCAGTGCAACCTCAGGGTGTGAGAAAAACAATGAGCAGTTCTTC. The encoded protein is CSATSGCEKNNEQFF.

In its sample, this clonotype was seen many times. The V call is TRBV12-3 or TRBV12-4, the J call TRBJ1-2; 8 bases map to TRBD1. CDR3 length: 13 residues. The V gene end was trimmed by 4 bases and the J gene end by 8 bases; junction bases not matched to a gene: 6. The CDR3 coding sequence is TGTGCCAGCAGTTCCCAACAGGGGGTCGGCTACACCTTC. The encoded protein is CASSSQQGVGYTF.

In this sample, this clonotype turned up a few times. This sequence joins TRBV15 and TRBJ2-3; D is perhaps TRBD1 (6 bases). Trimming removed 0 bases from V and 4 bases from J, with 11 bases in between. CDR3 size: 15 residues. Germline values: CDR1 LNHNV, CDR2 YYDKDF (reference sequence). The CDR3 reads CATSRDQGTSDTQYF. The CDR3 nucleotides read TGTGCCACCAGCAGAGATCAGGGGACCTCAGATACGCAGTATTTT.

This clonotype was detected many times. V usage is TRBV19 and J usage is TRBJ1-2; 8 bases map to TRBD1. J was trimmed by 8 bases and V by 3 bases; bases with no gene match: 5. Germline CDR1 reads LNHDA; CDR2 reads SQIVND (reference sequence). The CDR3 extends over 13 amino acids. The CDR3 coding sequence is TGTGCCAGTAGTATGCAGGGGGCAGGCGGCTACACCTTC. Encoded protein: CASSMQGAGGYTF.

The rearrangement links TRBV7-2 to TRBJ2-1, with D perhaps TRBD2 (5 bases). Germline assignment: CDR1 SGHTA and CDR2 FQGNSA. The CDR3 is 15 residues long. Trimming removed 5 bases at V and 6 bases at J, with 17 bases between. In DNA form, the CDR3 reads TGTGCCAGCAGCCATCGGAGCGGAGGAGGCAATGAGCAGTTCTTC. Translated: CASSHRSGGGNEQFF. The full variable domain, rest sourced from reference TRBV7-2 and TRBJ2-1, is GAGVSQSPSNKVTEKGKDVELRCDPISGHTALYWYRQSLGQGLEFLIYFQGNSAPDKSGLPSDRFSAERTGGSVSTLTIQRTQQEDSAVYLCASSHRSGGGNEQFFGPGTRLTVL.